This T cell receptor (beta chain) was captured in a study of shared clonotypes between healthy human individuals. Method: immunoSEQ multiplex PCR; TCRdb's copy keeps in-frame clones and lacks some. The sample lists around 2,000,000 clones; 85% to 95% were seen once. Trimming shortened V by 6 bases and J by 6 bases, and 11 bases separated the two germline ends. The CDR3 totals 12 residues. Germline values: CDR1 LNHDA, CDR2 SQIVND (reference sequence). The chain links TRBV19 to TRBJ1-2; D not certain. This TCR was recovered from a man younger than 30 in good health. The sample comprised naive CD4+ T cells sorted from blood. The subset: CD45RA+ positively selected. The CDR3 sequence: CASRVGDNGYTF. CDR3 nucleotide sequence: TGTGCCAGTAGGGTAGGCGACAATGGCTACACCTTC.